These 19 T cell receptor beta chains were sequenced from one sample in a study of CD8 T cells in ankylosing spondylitis. TCRdb re-analysed the 5' RACE reads in MiXCR, keeping a single row per CDR3 protein. The sample consists of hundreds of thousands of distinct CDR3 sequences, roughly 22% of them appearing once. Sequencing input: blood, either unsorted or a sorted T cell fraction (not recorded which). These receptors were obtained from a male donor with ankylosing spondylitis or in good health (not recorded which).

The chain recombines TRBV12-3 or TRBV12-4 with TRBJ2-2; the D is unclear. This CDR3 contains 13 residues. V gave up 5 bases and J gave up 7 bases, with 11 bases separating them. This chain's CDR3 is CASSPTRSGELFF. The CDR3 nucleotides are TGTGCCAGCAGTCCGACAAGGAGCGGGGAGCTGTTTTTT.

The chain recombines TRBV15 with TRBJ2-1; TRBD2 is a possible D gene (6 bases). The germline CDR1 and CDR2 sequences are LNHNV and YYDKDF (reference sequence). With 6 bases removed from V and 10 bases from J, the gap between germline ends came to 19 bases. This CDR3 spans 14 amino acids. The CDR3 loop reads CATSPGTYPMEQFF. The CDR3, as DNA: TGTGCCACCAGTCCCGGGACTTATCCAATGGAGCAGTTCTTC.

The chain is built from TRBV12-3 or TRBV12-4 and TRBJ2-7; D not certain. The CDR3 spans 13 residues. Trimming pared 6 bases from V and 3 bases from J, leaving 12 bases between. The CDR3 nucleotides are TGTGCCAGCAGCCTGGGGTGGGACTACGAGCAGTACTTC. Residues: CASSLGWDYEQYF.

The CDR3 nucleotides read TGCAGTGCTAGAGATCGGACTAGCGGGGGGGACAATGAGCAGTTCTTC. Its translation is CSARDRTSGGDNEQFF. V usage is TRBV20-1 and J usage is TRBJ2-1; 15 nucleotides match TRBD2. Germline V gene data show CDR1 as DFQATT and CDR2 as SNEGSKA (reference sequence). The junction had 2 bases not matched to a gene; V was cut back by 0 bases and J by 5 bases. The CDR3 totals 16 residues.

This sequence joins TRBV12-3 or TRBV12-4 and TRBJ2-7; TRBD1 or TRBD2 may be the D gene (5 bases each). The V end was cut by 7 bases, the J end by 4 bases, with 17 bases between. The CDR3 runs to 14 residues. CDR3 loop: CASTSGSMGYEQYF. CDR3 bases: TGTGCCAGCACCTCAGGGAGTATGGGGTACGAGCAGTACTTC.

CDR3 sequence: CASSLNNYGYTF. The CDR3 region has the DNA TGTGCCAGCAGCTTAAATAACTATGGCTACACCTTC. V is TRBV7-9 and J is TRBJ1-2; no clear D. V gave up 2 bases and J gave up 1 base, with 2 bases separating them. Germline loops: CDR1 SEHNR, CDR2 FQNEAQ (reference sequence). This CDR3 spans 12 amino acids.

The rearrangement uses TRBV9 and TRBJ1-2; 8 bases agree with TRBD1. CDR3 size: 15 residues. Germline V gene sequence: CDR1 SGDLS, CDR2 YYNGEE. With 3 bases clipped from V and 2 bases from J, the junction kept 6 bases outside the gene matches. The DNA for the CDR3 is TGTGCCAGCAGCGCAGGGGACAGGTCCAACTATGGCTACACCTTC. Its protein is CASSAGDRSNYGYTF. The full variable domain, with the rest looked up from reference TRBV9 and TRBJ1-2, is DSGVTQTPKHLITATGQRVTLRCSPRSGDLSVYWYQQSLDQGLQFLIQYYNGEERAKGNILERFSAQQFPDLHSELNLSSLELGDSALYFCASSAGDRSNYGYTFGSGTRLTVV.

The J gene is TRBJ2-7, the V gene TRBV11-2, with 9 bases identical to TRBD1. In germline, CDR1 is SGHAT, CDR2 FQNNGV. V lost 5 bases to trimming and J lost 6 bases; unmatched junction nucleotides: 11. The CDR3 covers 15 residues. The CDR3 loop reads CASSPRTGQGSEQYF. For the CDR3, the DNA is TGTGCCAGCAGCCCCCGGACGGGACAGGGAAGCGAGCAGTACTTC.

This chain uses TRBV5-1 with TRBJ2-7; TRBD2 matches 9 bases. This CDR3 spans 15 amino acids. V was clipped by 3 bases and J by 3 bases; unmatched bases: 7. CDR1 SGHRS and CDR2 YFSETQ come from the germline V gene. The CDR3 DNA reads TGCGCCAGCAGCTACGGCGGGGGGGCTGGCTACGAGCAGTACTTC. Protein sequence: CASSYGGGAGYEQYF.

CDR3 loop: CASSPRDMLYEQYF. In DNA, the CDR3 is TGTGCCAGCAGCCCCCGGGACATGCTCTACGAGCAGTACTTC. V gene TRBV7-6 combines with J gene TRBJ2-7, with D maybe TRBD1 (6 bases). The CDR3 is 14 amino acids. Per germline, CDR1 SGHVS and CDR2 FNYEAQ. The germline V and J ends were trimmed by 5 bases and 3 bases, with 14 bases remaining between them.

This clonotype came up once. The rearrangement links TRBV6-5 to TRBJ2-3; maybe TRBD1 (5 bases). Germline V CDR1 and CDR2: MNHEY, SVGAGI. Trimming pared 0 bases from V and 4 bases from J, leaving 14 bases between. There are 16 residues in the CDR3. The chain's CDR3 is CASSYSNLGAADTQYF. CDR3 sequence (DNA): TGTGCCAGCAGTTACTCCAACCTAGGGGCCGCAGATACGCAGTATTTT.

This chain joins TRBV20-1 and TRBJ1-5; a possible D gene is TRBD1 (6 bases). Trimming pared 1 base from V and 7 bases from J, leaving 20 bases between. This CDR3 is built from 16 residues. Germline CDR1 and CDR2: DFQATT and SNEGSKA (reference sequence). The CDR3 nucleotides are TGCAGTGCTAGAGTTAGGGCAGGGGATGACGTGCAGCCCCAGCATTTT. Its protein product is CSARVRAGDDVQPQHF.

The gene calls are TRBV20-1 and TRBJ2-7; 11 nucleotides align to TRBD1. This CDR3 contains 15 residues. Germline V gives CDR1 DFQATT, CDR2 SNEGSKA (reference sequence). J gave up 3 bases and V 4 bases, and 8 bases lay outside the gene matches. CDR3 sequence (DNA): TGCAGTGCTAACGGACGGGGACAGGGGGGCTACGAGCAGTACTTC. Translated, it gives CSANGRGQGGYEQYF.

The genes are TRBV12-3 or TRBV12-4 and TRBJ1-1, with 9 bases identical to TRBD1. The CDR3 runs to 13 residues. After removal of 4 bases from V and 8 bases from J, the junction contained 5 bases not matched to a gene. CDR3 in amino acids: CASSSQGAGEAFF. The CDR3 coding sequence is TGTGCCAGCAGTTCACAGGGGGCGGGAGAAGCTTTCTTT.

This clonotype was found a few times. This rearrangement joins TRBV2 to TRBJ2-3, with 7 bases identical to TRBD2. Trimming removed 3 bases from V and 9 bases from J; junction bases left unmatched: 15. This CDR3 has 16 residues. Germline CDR1 reads SNHLY; CDR2 reads FYNNEI. The DNA of the CDR3 is TGTGCCAGCAGTGACCCCGGGACTCCCGGGGGGTGGACGCAGTATTTT. Translated, it gives CASSDPGTPGGWTQYF.

The V and J genes are TRBV9 and TRBJ2-1; 9 bases line up with TRBD1. V trimming: 4 bases; J trimming: 6 bases; junction bases outside the gene matches: 8. Germline CDR1 is SGDLS and CDR2 is YYNGEE. The CDR3 is 15 amino acids. The CDR3 sequence is CASSTSEGQGNEQFF. The DNA for the CDR3 is TGTGCCAGCAGCACTAGTGAGGGACAGGGCAATGAGCAGTTCTTC.

This clonotype came up a few times. V is TRBV12-3 or TRBV12-4 and J is TRBJ2-2; 9 nucleotides agree with TRBD1. CDR3 length: 16 residues. Unmatched junction bases numbered 7, after V lost 5 bases and J lost 3 bases. The CDR3 loop reads CASSAVDRGHTGELFF. CDR3 nucleotides: TGTGCCAGCAGTGCCGTGGACAGGGGTCACACCGGGGAGCTGTTTTTT.

There are a few counts of this clonotype. The CDR3 region has the DNA TGCAGCGTCGTGGGACTTCAGGAAAAACTGTTTTTT. Translation: CSVVGLQEKLFF. This sequence joins TRBV29-1 and TRBJ1-4; maybe TRBD1 (5 bases). V lost 6 bases to trimming and J lost 8 bases, with 13 bases between them. Germline CDR1 SQVTM, CDR2 ANQGSEA. This CDR3 spans 12 amino acids.

The chain carries TRBV4-1 and TRBJ2-5; a possible D gene is TRBD2 (6 bases). The CDR3 runs to 13 residues. Looked up from germline, CDR1 is MGHRA and CDR2 is YSYEKL. Trimming left V 11 bases short and J 4 bases short, with 17 bases between. The CDR3 is CAGGTVSRETQYF. The CDR3 DNA reads as TGCGCCGGAGGGACCGTTTCGAGAGAGACCCAGTACTTC.